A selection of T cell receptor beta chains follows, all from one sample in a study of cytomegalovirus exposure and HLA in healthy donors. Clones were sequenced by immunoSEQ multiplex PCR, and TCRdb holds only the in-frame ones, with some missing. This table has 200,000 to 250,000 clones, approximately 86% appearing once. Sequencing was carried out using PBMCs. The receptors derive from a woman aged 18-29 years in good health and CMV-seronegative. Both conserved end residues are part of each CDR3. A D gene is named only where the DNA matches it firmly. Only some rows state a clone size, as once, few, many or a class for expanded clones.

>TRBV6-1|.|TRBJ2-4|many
CASGRNIQYF
TGTGCCAGCGGGAGGAACATTCAGTACTTC
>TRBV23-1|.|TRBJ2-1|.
CASSQYDSLYNEQFF
TGCGCCAGCAGTCAATACGACAGTCTTTACAATGAGCAGTTCTTC
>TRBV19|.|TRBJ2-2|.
CASQDDSSILVRELFF
TGTGCCAGCCAAGACGACAGTTCTATCCTCGTTCGGGAGCTGTTTTTT
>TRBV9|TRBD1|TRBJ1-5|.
CASSGGQGAYQPQHF
TGTGCCAGCAGCGGCGGACAGGGGGCCTATCAGCCCCAGCATTTT
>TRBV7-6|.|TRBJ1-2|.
CASSLELQGFYGYTF
TGTGCCAGCAGCTTAGAGCTCCAGGGGTTCTATGGCTACACCTTC
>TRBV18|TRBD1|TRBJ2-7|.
CASSPYRDSVTYEQYF
TGTGCCAGCTCACCATACCGGGACAGTGTTACCTACGAGCAGTACTTC
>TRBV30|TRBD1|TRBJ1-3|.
CAWINPGTGARNTIYF
TGTGCCTGGATCAATCCCGGGACAGGGGCCCGCAACACCATATATTTT
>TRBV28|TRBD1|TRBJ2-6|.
CASSSVMGQAGGANVLTF
TGTGCCAGCAGTTCGGTTATGGGACAGGCCGGTGGGGCCAACGTCCTGACTTTC
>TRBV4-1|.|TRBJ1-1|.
CASSQSGTPNTEAFF
TGCGCCAGCAGCCAGTCCGGGACACCGAACACTGAAGCTTTCTTT
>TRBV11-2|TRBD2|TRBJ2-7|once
CASSIGVAGDYEQYF
TGTGCCAGCAGCATAGGGGTAGCGGGAGACTACGAGCAGTACTTC
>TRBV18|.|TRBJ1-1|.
CASSPLRGTDITYTEAFF
TGTGCCAGCTCACCACTTAGGGGTACGGACATAACATACACTGAAGCTTTCTTT
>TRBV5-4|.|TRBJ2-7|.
CASSLFMGQGAYEQYF
TGTGCCAGCAGCTTATTCATGGGGCAAGGGGCCTACGAGCAGTACTTC
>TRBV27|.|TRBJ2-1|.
CASSPTGGGTGWYEQFF
TGTGCCAGCAGTCCAACCGGCGGGGGCACAGGTTGGTATGAGCAGTTCTTC
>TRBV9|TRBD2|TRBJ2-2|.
CASSPGLAGPTGELFF
TGTGCCAGCAGCCCGGGACTAGCGGGACCTACCGGGGAGCTGTTTTTT
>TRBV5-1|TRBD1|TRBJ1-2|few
CASSLTAGGGYGYTF
TGCGCCAGCAGCTTGACGGCAGGGGGCGGCTATGGCTACACCTTC
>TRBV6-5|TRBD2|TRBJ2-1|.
CASRGLADYNEQFF
TGTGCCAGCAGGGGACTAGCGGATTACAATGAGCAGTTCTTC
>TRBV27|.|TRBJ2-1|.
CASSLARVGYNEQFF
TGTGCCAGCAGTTTAGCCAGGGTAGGTTACAATGAGCAGTTCTTC
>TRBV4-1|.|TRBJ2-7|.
CASSQEFGRSDEQYF
TGCGCCAGCAGCCAAGAGTTCGGGAGATCCGACGAGCAGTACTTC
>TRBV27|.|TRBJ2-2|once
CASRQYPATGELFF
TGTGCCAGCCGACAGTATCCTGCGACCGGGGAGCTGTTTTTT
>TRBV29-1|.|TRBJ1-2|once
CSVEDRGGTSGGYTF
TGCAGCGTTGAAGATAGGGGGGGGACCTCCGGGGGCTACACCTTC
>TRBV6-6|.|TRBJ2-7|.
CASSYRRDYEQYF
TGTGCCAGCAGTTACAGGAGGGACTACGAGCAGTACTTC
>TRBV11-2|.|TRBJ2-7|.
CASSWALRSYEQYF
TGTGCCAGCAGCTGGGCCCTTCGATCCTACGAGCAGTACTTC
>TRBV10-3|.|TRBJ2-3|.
CAISGFSGAGTDTQYF
TGTGCCATCAGCGGCTTTTCGGGAGCCGGCACAGATACGCAGTATTTT
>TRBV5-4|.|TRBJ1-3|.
CASSRPGRGNTIYF
TGTGCCAGCAGCCGACCAGGCCGCGGAAACACCATATATTTT
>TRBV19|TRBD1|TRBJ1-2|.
CASGQGSNYGYTF
TGTGCCAGTGGACAGGGATCCAACTATGGCTACACCTTC
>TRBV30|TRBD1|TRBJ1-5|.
CAWSMDRGMAQHF
TGTGCCTGGAGTATGGACAGGGGGATGGCCCAGCATTTT
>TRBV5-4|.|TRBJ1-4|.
CASSLPSEKLFF
TGTGCCAGCAGCTTGCCTTCGGAAAAACTGTTTTTT
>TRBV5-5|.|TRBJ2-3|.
CASSPGDTYTDTQYF
TGTGCCAGCAGTCCTGGGGACACCTACACAGATACGCAGTATTTT
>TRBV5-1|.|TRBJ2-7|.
CASSLELESPEQYF
TGCGCCAGCAGCTTGGAGCTAGAATCGCCCGAGCAGTACTTC
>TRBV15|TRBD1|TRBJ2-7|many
CATSGTGTGYEQYF
TGTGCCACCAGCGGAACCGGGACAGGCTACGAGCAGTACTTC
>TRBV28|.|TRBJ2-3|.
CASSYSTQGTDTQYF
TGTGCCAGCAGTTACTCGACACAGGGCACAGATACGCAGTATTTT